This TCR beta chain is from a study of CD8+CD57+ T cells in acquired aplastic anemia. V lost 6 bases and J lost 2; bases outside the gene matches: 7. CDR1 and CDR2 (germline): SQVTM, ANQGSEA. The length of the CDR3 is 13 residues. This clonotype has a count of ten or more. The template used for profiling TCR beta VDJ and CDR3 was genomic DNA. TCRdb fed the reads into MiXCR, producing one record per CDR3 protein. The sample has 250,000 or so distinct CDR3 sequences, more than 40% seen once; the top ten hold 6.5% to 10%. Only patients with CD8+CD57+ cell expansion on flow cytometry were chosen for sequencing. Untreated patients provided the blood samples, with no therapy given before sampling.

The chain uses TRBV29-1 and TRBJ2-7; 7 bases line up with TRBD1. The receptor's source is a human donor with aplastic anemia. The specimen sequenced was sorted CD4+, CD8+, or CD8+CD57+ T cells (not recorded which) from PBMCs. CDR3: CSVRGGHTYEQYF. For the CDR3, the DNA is TGCAGCGTCCGAGGGGGCCACACCTACGAGCAGTACTTC.